The 14 T cell receptor beta chains below come from one sample, sequenced in a study of blood T cell repertoires in COVID-19. Profiled with immunoSEQ multiplex PCR; TCRdb holds only in-frame clones, not every one. This sample has 150,000 to 200,000 clones; more than 75% occur once, and the top ten carry roughly 5.6%. Sequences were obtained from peripheral blood. These receptors all stem from a man aged 35-49 years with active or convalescent COVID-19.

The gene calls are TRBV19 and TRBJ1-1; possibly TRBD1 for D (6 bases). The germline V gene encodes CDR1 LNHDA and CDR2 SQIVND (reference sequence). V was cut by 7 bases and J by 0 bases, with 18 bases left in between. The CDR3 is 16 amino acids. For the CDR3, the DNA is TGTGCCAGTACGAGGACAGCCCCAATGATGAACACTGAAGCTTTCTTT. It yields the protein CASTRTAPMMNTEAFF.

V and J are TRBV5-1 and TRBJ2-7; D gene ambiguous. Germline CDR1 SGHRS, CDR2 YFSETQ. V lost 3 bases and J 4 bases, leaving 8 bases between the germline ends. This CDR3 contains 12 residues. CDR3 sequence reads: CASSSGRYEQYF. The CDR3 DNA reads as TGCGCCAGCAGCTCTGGCAGATACGAGCAGTACTTC.

The genes are TRBV5-4 and TRBJ2-3; D might be TRBD2 (5 bases). Trimming left V 3 bases short and J 5 bases short, with 10 bases between. This CDR3 region has 13 residues. Germline CDR1 is SGHNT and CDR2 is YYREEE (reference sequence). CDR3 sequence reads: CASSSSRQDTQYF. CDR3 coding DNA: TGTGCCAGCAGCTCTAGCCGACAAGATACGCAGTATTTT.

The V call is TRBV5-6, the J call TRBJ1-6; 8 bases fit TRBD1. This CDR3 has 14 amino acids. After removal of 3 bases from V and 10 bases from J, the junction contained 6 bases not matched to a gene. Germline V gives CDR1 SGHDT, CDR2 YYEEEE. This chain's CDR3 is CASSSRTGLSPLHF. The CDR3 DNA sequence: TGTGCCAGCAGCTCCCGGACAGGGTTGTCACCCCTCCACTTT.

This chain links TRBV9 with TRBJ1-6; D ambiguous. Trimming shortened V by 4 bases and J by 9 bases, and 8 bases separated the two germline ends. From germline, CDR1 is SGDLS and CDR2 YYNGEE. The CDR3 is made up of 12 amino acids. CDR3 residues: CASSSPPSPLHF. The CDR3 region has the DNA TGTGCCAGCAGCTCCCCTCCTTCACCCCTCCACTTT. Looking up the rest from reference TRBV9 and TRBJ1-6 gives the full variable domain: DSGVTQTPKHLITATGQRVTLRCSPRSGDLSVYWYQQSLDQGLQFLIQYYNGEERAKGNILERFSAQQFPDLHSELNLSSLELGDSALYFCASSSPPSPLHFGNGTRLTVT.

The chain joins TRBV19 to TRBJ2-1; TRBD2 aligns across 9 bases. This CDR3 comprises 16 residues. CDR1 and CDR2 from the germline V gene are LNHDA and SQIVND (reference sequence). Trimming removed 7 bases from V and 7 bases from J; junction bases left unmatched: 14. The CDR3 spells CASTRGSGRGVNEQFF. DNA of the CDR3: TGTGCCAGTACCCGTGGTAGCGGGAGAGGTGTAAATGAGCAGTTCTTC.

This clone has a handful of counts. The V gene is TRBV30, the J gene TRBJ1-5, with D unclear. This CDR3 region has 20 residues. CDR1 and CDR2 from the germline V gene are GTSNPN and SVGIG (reference sequence). V was pared by 1 base and J by 2 bases, with 27 bases between. CDR3 nucleotides: TGTGCCTGGAGTGCTCTCGTCCCCGGAGTGGCTCGAAGTGGCAATCAGCCCCAGCATTTT. This gives the protein CAWSALVPGVARSGNQPQHF.

This chain connects TRBV29-1 to TRBJ1-2; D perhaps matches TRBD1 (5 bases). The CDR3 totals 15 residues. V was cut by 6 bases and J by 2 bases, with 19 bases left in between. The germline gives CDR1 SQVTM, CDR2 ANQGSEA. The CDR3 DNA reads TGCAGCGTCGATCCCACCTCGACAGCAAACTATGGCTACACCTTC. Encoded protein: CSVDPTSTANYGYTF.

This clone showed up just once. The rearrangement links TRBV24-1 to TRBJ1-2, with unresolved D. CDR1 KGHDR and CDR2 SFDVKD come from the germline V gene. Between the trimmed V and J ends, which lost 2 bases and 6 bases, there was a span of 12 bases. The CDR3 contains 14 residues. This CDR3 reads CATSDSLGDHGYTF. The CDR3, as DNA: TGTGCCACCAGTGATTCTCTAGGCGACCATGGCTACACCTTC.

The chain combines TRBV9 with TRBJ1-3, with a tentative D call TRBD1 (6 bases). The CDR3 has 17 residues. The germline CDR1 and CDR2 sequences are SGDLS and YYNGEE. The V end was cut by 0 bases, the J end by 2 bases, with 15 bases between. The CDR3 spells CASSVAPIQGTGNTIYF. The CDR3 DNA is TGTGCCAGCAGCGTAGCCCCTATACAGGGTACTGGAAACACCATATATTTT.

The V call is TRBV7-2, the J call TRBJ2-7; TRBD1 is a possible D gene (5 bases). CDR3 length equals 15 residues. Between the trimmed V and J ends, which lost 3 bases and 1 base, there was a span of 13 bases. Germline V gene sequence: CDR1 SGHTA, CDR2 FQGNSA. CDR3 nucleotides: TGTGCCAGCAGCTTGGGGCAGTCCTCATCCTACGAGCAGTACTTC. Its protein is CASSLGQSSSYEQYF.

The gene calls are TRBV5-1 and TRBJ2-7, with D tentatively TRBD1 (6 bases). Germline values: CDR1 SGHRS, CDR2 YFSETQ. The V end was cut by 4 bases, the J end by 2 bases, with 13 bases between. This CDR3 comprises 14 residues. The CDR3 nucleotides are TGCGCCAGCAGCCCACCAGGGGCTGCCTACGAGCAGTACTTC. Amino acids: CASSPPGAAYEQYF.

The chain joins TRBV5-1 to TRBJ2-6, with D possibly being TRBD1 (5 bases). The germline CDR1 and CDR2 sequences are SGHRS and YFSETQ. Trimming pared 0 bases from V and 4 bases from J, leaving 11 bases between. The CDR3 is 16 residues long. This CDR3 is CASSLAAGPGANVLTF. The CDR3 DNA sequence: TGCGCCAGCAGCTTGGCAGCAGGGCCCGGGGCCAACGTCCTGACTTTC.

This chain connects TRBV10-3 to TRBJ2-2; D call uncertain. Germline V lookup: CDR1 ENHRY, CDR2 SYGVKD. V lost 4 bases and J lost 0, with 9 bases in between. CDR3 size: 15 residues. CDR3: CAISASGSNTGELFF. In DNA, the CDR3 is TGTGCCATCAGTGCATCCGGGTCGAACACCGGGGAGCTGTTTTTT.